These 2 T cell receptor beta chains were sequenced from one sample in a study of cytomegalovirus exposure and HLA in healthy donors. PCR amplification relied on 60 Vbeta primers (plus 13 Jbeta primers). The data were produced by immunoSEQ multiplex PCR, yet TCRdb's version contains in-frame clones alone and is incomplete. Of around 190,000 clones listed, about 81% are singletons. Sequencing was done on a sample of PBMCs. The source is a man aged 30 to 45 in good health and CMV-seropositive.

The V gene is TRBV27, the J gene TRBJ2-4, with 8 nucleotides matching TRBD2. From germline, CDR1 is MNHEY and CDR2 SMNVEV (reference sequence). Trimming removed 4 bases from V and 8 bases from J; junction bases left unmatched: 10. The CDR3 contains 15 residues. The CDR3 coding sequence is TGTGCCAGCAGTTCCTCGGGTAGCGGGGTGTACATTCAGTACTTC. Residues: CASSSSGSGVYIQYF.

This clone was observed once. The chain combines TRBV19 with TRBJ2-7, with 9 bases that match TRBD1. The CDR3 consists of 14 residues. The V and J ends lost 6 bases and 2 bases, in that order; junction bases with no gene match: 5. Germline V gene lookup returns CDR1 LNHDA and CDR2 SQIVND (reference sequence). This CDR3 is CASRTGTGTYEQYF. DNA for the CDR3: TGTGCCAGTAGGACCGGGACAGGGACCTACGAGCAGTACTTC. Drawing the rest from reference TRBV19 and TRBJ2-7, the complete variable domain is DGGITQSPKYLFRKEGQNVTLSCEQNLNHDAMYWYRQDPGQGLRLIYYSQIVNDFQKGDIAEGYSVSREKKESFPLTVTSAQKNPTAFYLCASRTGTGTYEQYFGPGTRLTVT.